These 11 T cell receptor beta chains share one sample of origin, sequenced in a study of cytomegalovirus exposure and HLA in healthy donors. The method was immunoSEQ multiplex PCR; TCRdb's version includes in-frame clones alone and lacks a portion of them. Of 95,000 to 150,000 clones listed, 89% were seen once; the top ten hold roughly 2%. The sample was PBMCs. These receptors came from a woman aged 18 to 35 in good health and CMV-seronegative.

V and J are TRBV5-1 and TRBJ2-7, with 9 bases aligning to TRBD1. V was pared by 7 bases and J by 5 bases, with 7 bases of the junction left unmatched. The CDR3 length is 13 residues. CDR1 is SGHRS, CDR2 YFSETQ, per germline. The CDR3 DNA sequence: TGCGCCAGCGCGGGACAGGGTTACCACGAGCAGTACTTC. As protein: CASAGQGYHEQYF.

The chain uses TRBV7-9 and TRBJ2-7, with 7 bases identical to TRBD2. V lost 5 bases, J lost 3 bases, and 7 bases stayed unmatched. The CDR3 length is 14 residues. CDR1 and CDR2 (germline): SEHNR, FQNEAQ (reference sequence). DNA for the CDR3: TGTGCCAGCAGCCTGACTAGCAGGAACTACGAGCAGTACTTC. It specifies CASSLTSRNYEQYF.

This chain joins TRBV28 and TRBJ1-4; 7 nucleotides agree with TRBD1. Germline V CDR1 and CDR2: MDHEN, SYDVKM. V gave up 6 bases and J gave up 7 bases; unmatched junction bases: 5. The CDR3 length is 13 residues. The CDR3 nucleotides read TGTGCCAGCAGGGACAGGACCATTGAAAAACTGTTTTTT. Translating gives CASRDRTIEKLFF.

The chain combines TRBV7-8 with TRBJ1-2, with D unresolved. The CDR3 runs to 15 residues. The V end lost 5 bases, the J end lost 1 base, and 14 bases lay between the germline ends. Germline CDR1 and CDR2: SGHVS and FQNEAQ. The CDR3 nucleotides read TGTGCCAGCAGCCCAAACCTACTTATTAACTATGGCTACACCTTC. Translating it yields CASSPNLLINYGYTF.

This clone was seen a few times. This sequence joins TRBV4-2 and TRBJ1-4; no definite D call. In germline, CDR1 is LGHNA, CDR2 YNFKEQ. The CDR3 sequence is 15 residues long. V lost 3 bases, J lost 2 bases, and 10 bases lay in between. In DNA, the CDR3 is TGTGCCAGCAGCCAGGCCGATGGCACTAATGAAAAACTGTTTTTT. Its protein is CASSQADGTNEKLFF.

The V call is TRBV19, the J call TRBJ1-2; a weak D match, TRBD1 (5 bases). Germline loops: CDR1 LNHDA, CDR2 SQIVND (reference sequence). V was pared by 7 bases and J by 5 bases, with 17 bases between. The CDR3 length is 14 residues. The CDR3 DNA reads TGTGCCAGTAACATGGGTCCAGGGAGGTATGGCTACACCTTC. Encoded protein: CASNMGPGRYGYTF.

The genes are TRBV7-2 and TRBJ2-5, with 13 positions matching TRBD2. This CDR3 has 17 amino acids. Germline V gene data show CDR1 as SGHTA and CDR2 as FQGNSA. The ends lost 4 bases at V and 5 bases at J; junction bases unmatched: 10. The CDR3 reads CASSYGLAGAGRETQYF. The CDR3 region has the DNA TGTGCCAGCAGCTACGGACTAGCGGGAGCAGGTCGGGAGACCCAGTACTTC.

The chain carries TRBV5-1 and TRBJ1-2; 9 positions match TRBD1. V was clipped by 0 bases and J by 6 bases; unmatched bases: 0. Germline assignment: CDR1 SGHRS and CDR2 YFSETQ. The CDR3 is 13 amino acids. The CDR3 sequence is CASSLGTGDGYTF. CDR3 DNA sequence: TGCGCCAGCAGCTTGGGGACAGGGGATGGCTACACCTTC.

The chain recombines TRBV6-1 with TRBJ2-7; 10 positions match TRBD1. Germline V gives CDR1 MNHNS, CDR2 SASEGT. J was trimmed by 5 bases and V by 7 bases; bases with no gene match: 5. CDR3 size: 13 residues. The CDR3 region has the DNA TGTGCCAGCATTCGGACAGGGGGAGACGAGCAGTACTTC. This encodes CASIRTGGDEQYF.

DNA of the CDR3: TGCAGCGTGCCCAAGGGACTAGCGGGAGTAGAGACCCAGTACTTC. Translating it yields CSVPKGLAGVETQYF. This chain connects TRBV29-1 to TRBJ2-5, with TRBD2 matching over 14 bases. The J segment lost 4 bases and the V segment lost 6 bases, leaving 7 bases of the junction unmatched. Germline CDR1 SQVTM, CDR2 ANQGSEA. The CDR3 runs to 15 residues.

J is TRBJ1-2 and V is TRBV19; the D gene is possibly TRBD1 (6 bases). Germline assignment: CDR1 LNHDA and CDR2 SQIVND (reference sequence). The CDR3 is 14 amino acids. V was cut by 2 bases and J by 3 bases, with 10 bases left in between. The CDR3 spells CASSIMAGDYGYTF. Written as DNA, the CDR3 is TGTGCCAGTAGTATAATGGCAGGGGACTATGGCTACACCTTC.